This T cell receptor (beta chain) was documented in a study of OX40 agonist ivuxolimab in advanced cancers. In the study overall: The costimulatory receptor OX40 (CD134) was targeted by ivuxolimab, a fully human IgG2 agonistic monoclonal antibody. Intravenous ivuxolimab was administered to patients every 2 weeks at six dose levels: 0.01, 0.1, 0.3, 1.5, 3 and 10 mg/kg. Three dose-escalation patients achieved partial responses, one with hepatocellular carcinoma and two with cutaneous melanoma. Of the approximately 50 dose-escalation patients, hepatocellular carcinoma was present in approximately 20, melanoma in roughly 15, renal cell carcinoma in 9 and head and neck cancer in 9. The paper reports the monotherapy dose-escalation portion (N of about 56 patients) of the phase I ivuxolimab trial. In the dose-escalation cohort, 82.7% of patients were male, and the mean age was around 60 years, with a range of roughly 20 to 80. Peripheral TCRbeta sequencing was intended to test whether TCR sequence diversity was altered and clonal T-cell expansion was caused by ivuxolimab. Patients were allowed to have had prior anti-PD-1, anti-PD-L1 or anti-CTLA-4 therapy, and approximately 37% of the dose-escalation patients had been treated with checkpoint inhibitors.

For sequencing of the TCRbeta CDR3 region, genomic DNA was extracted from the sorted cells. The immunoSEQ Assay was used for sequencing of TCRbeta CDR3 regions. Here the immuneACCESS table is served through TCRdb, limited to in-frame sequences with V and J called. Missing clones are a known gap in these copies; in checked studies unresolved V genes cover under half, and the rest lacks a known reason. Across this sample there are about 70,000 clones, with more than 75% seen only once. The ten largest clones capture more than 4.5% of the sample. The full study reports these points: At doses of 0.1 to 3.0 mg/kg, clonal expansion of both CD4+ and CD8+ T cells in blood was seen between baseline and week 6. In the 0.1-3.0 mg/kg groups, partial responders were among the patients with the lowest normalized peripheral clonal expansion, particularly in CD8+ T cells. After ivuxolimab, CD8+ T cells had more expanded clones than CD4+ T cells on average. Low levels of normalized T-cell clonal expansion were also seen in some nonresponding patients. Which antigens the clonally expanded peripheral T cells were specific for was not determined.

Worth noting for this clone: Its binding antigen is unknown. It has no much larger one-base neighbor in the sample; base qualities were not kept.

Patients with a history of autoimmune disease or receiving systemic immunosuppression were excluded from the trial. In every dose cohort, peripheral blood was drawn for TCR sequencing at baseline, cycle 4 day 1, and cycle 7 day 1. Samples were obtained from an open-label, multicenter, first-in-human phase I dose-escalation trial of ivuxolimab. The trial enrolled adults with locally advanced or metastatic head and neck squamous cell, hepatocellular, melanoma or renal cell carcinoma. Before TCR sequencing, CD4+ T cells and CD8+ T cells from peripheral blood were sorted into separate populations. Based on the germline V gene, the CDR1 and CDR2 sequences are SGHVS and FNYEAQ. Trimming takes 5 bases off V and 5 bases off J; junction bases not matched to a gene: 6. The CDR3 goes from the cysteine to the phenylalanine over 14 residues. Kept here is only the CDR3 DNA, which spans 42 bases and is read in frame from base 1.

The specimen was CD4+ or CD8+ T cells sorted from blood, collected in a trial of the OX40 agonist ivuxolimab. Here the chain combines TRBV7-6 and TRBJ2-7; 10 nucleotides in the junction match TRBD1. The receptor was isolated from an adult with an advanced solid tumor such as melanoma, head and neck, liver or kidney cancer. The CDR3 here reads CASSRRQGAHEQYF. The DNA is as follows: TGTGCCAGCAGCCGGAGACAGGGGGCGCACGAGCAGTACTTC.